The entry below gives a single T cell receptor beta chain sequence along with its context. No antigen is known for it. The sample is drawn from a study of T cell clonotyping in hematopoietic cell transplantation. This CDR3 contains 13 residues. Germline values: CDR1 SGHRS, CDR2 YFSETQ. Trimming removed 4 bases at V and 5 bases at J, with 13 bases between. The repertoire was sequenced with immunoSEQ multiplex PCR; TCRdb's copy has only in-frame clones and lacks some. The repertoire holds 5,500 to 6,500 clones, with roughly 78% as singletons. Overall study findings and caveats: Few recipient clonotypes overlapped donors; over 95% were de novo at given depth.

The sequence was collected from a male patient in his seventies who had an allogeneic stem cell transplant from an unrelated donor, so T cells may come from the graft donor. Some clones in this sample may be carry-over from other donors' samples. This chain links TRBV5-1 with TRBJ2-7; a weak D match, TRBD1 (6 bases). The specimen was peripheral blood mononuclear cells, collected 180 days after allogeneic stem cell transplant. Written as DNA, the CDR3 is TGCGCCAGCAGCCCCACAGGGTGGGACGAGCAGTACTTC. This sequence encodes CASSPTGWDEQYF.